Listed below are T cell receptor beta chains from one sample, sequenced in a study of blood T cell repertoires in COVID-19. This table comes from immunoSEQ multiplex PCR, and its TCRdb copy is limited to in-frame clones, with some not included. Here the sample spans more than 150,000 clones, about 86% being singletons. Specimen: peripheral blood. The receptors here all came from a man aged 25-40 years with active or convalescent COVID-19. Both conserved end residues are part of each CDR3. The D gene is left open where the match is weak. Rows may omit the clone size; those that give it use once, few, many or a size class.

V,D,J,size,DNA,CDR3
TRBV5-4,NA,TRBJ1-6,few,TGTGCCAGCAGCTCCGACTTTCGGCAGAATTCACCCCTCCACTTT,CASSSDFRQNSPLHF
TRBV5-1,TRBD2,TRBJ2-2,NA,TGCGCCAGCAGGGGTTCCGATACTAGCGGGGCGAACACCGGGGAGCTGTTTTTT,CASRGSDTSGANTGELFF
TRBV30,NA,TRBJ1-1,NA,TGTGCCTGGACCGTAGGGGTTACCGAAGCTTTCTTT,CAWTVGVTEAFF
TRBV9,TRBD2,TRBJ2-5,NA,TGTGCCAGCAGCTCAGGGGCTAGCGGGGGGGGTCAAGAGACCCAGTACTTC,CASSSGASGGGQETQYF
TRBV25-1,NA,TRBJ2-2,NA,TGTGCCAGCAGTCACAGGGTCGAGACCGGGGAGCTGTTTTTT,CASSHRVETGELFF
TRBV27,TRBD1,TRBJ2-7,NA,TGTGCCAGCAGTTTAGGGGGACAGGGGCGGGAGCAGTACTTC,CASSLGGQGREQYF
TRBV27,NA,TRBJ2-2,few,TGTGCCAGCAGCACCTACCTAGAGATGGGGGGATCTCGGACCGGGGAGCTGTTTTTT,CASSTYLEMGGSRTGELFF
TRBV7-9,NA,TRBJ1-2,NA,TGTGCCAGCAGCTTAGAAACCCCCCGGAGCTATGGCTACACCTTC,CASSLETPRSYGYTF
TRBV4-1,TRBD1,TRBJ1-1,NA,TGCGCCAGCAGCCATCCCGGGACAGGGAACACTGAAGCTTTCTTT,CASSHPGTGNTEAFF
TRBV6-5,TRBD1,TRBJ2-7,NA,TGTGCCAGCCAGAGGGACAGGACCTACGAGCAGTACTTC,CASQRDRTYEQYF
TRBV7-9,TRBD1,TRBJ2-5,once,TGTGCCAGCAGCCCTAGATCCGGGACAGCAGGGGAGACCCAGTACTTC,CASSPRSGTAGETQYF
TRBV27,NA,TRBJ1-1,NA,TGTGCCAGCAGTACCCGGCTCGGGACTCACGGGACCACTGAAGCTTTCTTT,CASSTRLGTHGTTEAFF
TRBV18,NA,TRBJ1-4,NA,TGTGCCAGCTCGCCTGCAGGGGCAACTAATGAAAAACTGTTTTTT,CASSPAGATNEKLFF
TRBV2,TRBD2,TRBJ2-1,NA,TGTGCCAGCAGTGAAGAACAGACTAGCGGGGGGGCCCGGTTCTTC,CASSEEQTSGGARFF
TRBV18,TRBD1,TRBJ1-5,NA,TGTGCCAGCTCACGATACGTGGGACAGGGGGACAATCAGCCCCAGCATTTT,CASSRYVGQGDNQPQHF
TRBV5-8,TRBD1,TRBJ2-1,NA,TGTGCCAGCAGCTTGGCGACAGGGGCGTGGAATGAGCAGTTCTTC,CASSLATGAWNEQFF
TRBV18,TRBD2,TRBJ2-3,NA,TGTGCCAGCTCACCCGGGACTACCTATACGCAGTATTTT,CASSPGTTYTQYF
TRBV10-1,NA,TRBJ2-1,NA,TGCGCCAGTAGTGGAGTAGCATACAATGAGCAGTTCTTC,CASSGVAYNEQFF
TRBV5-4,TRBD2,TRBJ2-2,NA,TGTGCCAGCAGCTTGGCGAGCGGGAGGGCCTTCGGGGAGCTGTTTTTT,CASSLASGRAFGELFF
TRBV6-5,TRBD2,TRBJ2-3,NA,TGTGCCAGCAGTACTAGCGGGGGGGCAGATACGCAGTATTTT,CASSTSGGADTQYF
TRBV14,TRBD1,TRBJ1-3,NA,TGTGCCAGCAGCCCCTTCACAGGGGCGGGTGGAAACACCATATATTTT,CASSPFTGAGGNTIYF
TRBV27,TRBD1,TRBJ1-5,NA,TGTGCCAGCAGATCAGACAGGGACGTGGGCAATCAGCCCCAGCATTTT,CASRSDRDVGNQPQHF
TRBV27,TRBD1,TRBJ1-5,NA,TGTGCCAGCAGTTTATTGGGACAGGGAGGGGGCAATCAGCCCCAGCATTTT,CASSLLGQGGGNQPQHF
TRBV11-2,TRBD1,TRBJ1-1,NA,TGTGCCAGCAGAGCAGGGGGCGCGGGAACTGAAGCTTTCTTT,CASRAGGAGTEAFF
TRBV6-5,NA,TRBJ1-2,NA,TGTGCCAGCAGTTACTCACGGAGCGACCCCAACTATGGCTACACCTTC,CASSYSRSDPNYGYTF
TRBV7-9,TRBD1,TRBJ2-5,NA,TGTGCCAGCAGCAGCCCGGGACAGGGGGCTGAAGAGACCCAGTACTTC,CASSSPGQGAEETQYF
TRBV6-1,TRBD2,TRBJ2-3,NA,TGTGCCAGCAGTGAAATGGTAGCGGGAGGGCACACAGATACGCAGTATTTT,CASSEMVAGGHTDTQYF